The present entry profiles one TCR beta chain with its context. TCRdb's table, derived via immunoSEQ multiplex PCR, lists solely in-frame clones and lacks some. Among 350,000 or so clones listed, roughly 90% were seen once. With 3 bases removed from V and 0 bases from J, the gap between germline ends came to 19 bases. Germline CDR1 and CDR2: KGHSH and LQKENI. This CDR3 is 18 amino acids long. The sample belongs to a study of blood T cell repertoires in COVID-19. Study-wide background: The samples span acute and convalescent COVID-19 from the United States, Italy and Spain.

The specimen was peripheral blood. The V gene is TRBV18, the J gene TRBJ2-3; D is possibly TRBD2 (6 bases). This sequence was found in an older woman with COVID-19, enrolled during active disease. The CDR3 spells CASSPLTGVAMSTDTQYF. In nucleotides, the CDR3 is TGTGCCAGCTCACCCTTGACGGGGGTCGCGATGAGCACAGATACGCAGTATTTT.